This entry lists 15 T cell receptor beta chains sequenced from one sample in a study of cytomegalovirus exposure and HLA in healthy donors. Amplification used 60 Vbeta primers and 13 Jbeta primers. Clones were sequenced by immunoSEQ multiplex PCR, and TCRdb holds only the in-frame ones, with some missing. This sample's table has 35,000 to 45,000 clones. Specimen: PBMCs. These receptors were obtained from a woman in her twenties or thirties in good health and CMV-seropositive.

The chain combines TRBV7-2 with TRBJ2-3; no definite D call. The V gene lost 1 base and the J gene lost 2 bases, with 13 bases spanning the gap. The CDR3 consists of 16 residues. From germline, CDR1 is SGHTA and CDR2 FQGNSA. CDR3 DNA sequence: TGTGCCAGCAGCTTAGGGTCCCACTCCTACACAGATACGCAGTATTTT. Amino acid sequence: CASSLGSHSYTDTQYF.

The V and J genes are TRBV11-2 and TRBJ2-2; D not resolved. Trimming cost V 7 bases and J 2 bases, with 14 bases left between them. The length of the CDR3 is 15 residues. Germline assignment: CDR1 SGHAT and CDR2 FQNNGV. The CDR3 sequence: CASTSLGRNTGELFF. Written as DNA, the CDR3 is TGTGCCAGCACCTCCCTAGGCAGAAACACCGGGGAGCTGTTTTTT. Based on the CDR3 plus reference TRBV11-2 and TRBJ2-2, the full variable domain is EAGVAQSPRYKIIEKRQSVAFWCNPISGHATLYWYQQILGQGPKLLIQFQNNGVVDDSQLPKDRFSAERLKGVDSTLKIQPAKLEDSAVYLCASTSLGRNTGELFFGEGSRLTVL.

This chain uses TRBV4-2 with TRBJ2-4, with 10 nucleotides matching TRBD2. V gave up 0 bases and J gave up 6 bases; unmatched junction bases: 5. Germline V CDR1 and CDR2: LGHNA, YNFKEQ. The CDR3 covers 16 residues. The CDR3 region has the DNA TGTGCCAGCAGCCAAGATGTAGCGGGGGGTCTAAACATTCAGTACTTC. The encoded protein is CASSQDVAGGLNIQYF.

The chain joins TRBV6-4 to TRBJ2-1; tentatively, D is TRBD2 (6 bases). Germline CDR1 and CDR2: MRHNA and SNTAGT. There are 15 residues in the CDR3. Trimming removed 2 bases at V and 7 bases at J, with 15 bases between. The CDR3 here is CASSDRAGGVNEQFF. CDR3 coding DNA: TGTGCCAGCAGTGACCGGGCGGGCGGGGTTAATGAGCAGTTCTTC.

This chain links TRBV2 with TRBJ2-5; 7 bases fit TRBD1. The CDR3 is 11 residues long. Germline V gene lookup returns CDR1 SNHLY and CDR2 FYNNEI. With 7 bases clipped from V and 10 bases from J, the junction kept 6 bases outside the gene matches. The CDR3 protein is CASTGQVGQYF. The CDR3 nucleotides are TGTGCCAGCACTGGACAGGTTGGCCAGTACTTC.

The rearrangement links TRBV30 to TRBJ1-3; unclear D gene. Germline lookup yields CDR1 GTSNPN and CDR2 SVGIG (reference sequence). Trimming left V 5 bases short and J 0 bases short, with 8 bases between. The length of the CDR3 is 13 residues. The CDR3 DNA is TGTGCCTGGTCAGGATTCTCTGGAAACACCATATATTTT. It encodes CAWSGFSGNTIYF.

J is TRBJ2-1 and V is TRBV4-2; 10 bases are a match to TRBD2. Trimming cost V 1 base and J 3 bases; bases outside gene matches: 3. The V gene's germline CDR1 is LGHNA and CDR2 YNFKEQ. The length of the CDR3 is 16 residues. The CDR3 here is CASSQVAGGHYNEQFF. Here the CDR3 DNA reads TGTGCCAGCAGCCAAGTAGCGGGGGGCCACTACAATGAGCAGTTCTTC.

V gene TRBV7-9 combines with J gene TRBJ2-7, with D maybe TRBD1 (6 bases). CDR1 is SEHNR and CDR2 is FQNEAQ in the germline V gene (reference sequence). The CDR3 spans 15 residues. The V and J ends lost 5 bases and 2 bases respectively, with 16 bases between them. CDR3 region: CASSQVGRQAYEQYF. The CDR3, as DNA: TGTGCCAGCAGCCAGGTGGGACGACAGGCCTACGAGCAGTACTTC.

V gene TRBV5-1 combines with J gene TRBJ1-1; a possible D gene is TRBD1 (6 bases). The V gene's germline CDR1 is SGHRS and CDR2 YFSETQ. Deletions cut 2 bases from V and 7 bases from J, with 9 bases between. This CDR3 spans 12 amino acids. Here the CDR3 reads CASSFQDSEAFF. The DNA of the CDR3 is TGCGCCAGCAGCTTTCAGGACAGTGAAGCTTTCTTT.

The chain carries TRBV6-1 and TRBJ2-5; 8 positions match TRBD2. Trimming at V came to 3 bases and at J to 2 bases, leaving 5 bases not matched to a gene. This CDR3 is 15 amino acids long. From germline, CDR1 is MNHNS and CDR2 SASEGT. CDR3 sequence: CASSDWAGGQETQYF. For the CDR3, the DNA is TGTGCCAGCAGTGACTGGGCGGGGGGACAAGAGACCCAGTACTTC.

The rearrangement links TRBV5-1 to TRBJ1-1, with a possible D match to TRBD1 (5 bases). From germline, CDR1 is SGHRS and CDR2 YFSETQ. The V end lost 6 bases, the J end lost 6 bases, and 15 bases lay between the germline ends. CDR3 size: 13 residues. The CDR3 sequence is CASNQGSNSEAFF. In DNA, the CDR3 is TGCGCCAGCAACCAGGGTTCTAACTCTGAAGCTTTCTTT.

This chain joins TRBV28 and TRBJ1-4; D gene uncertain. Germline lookup yields CDR1 MDHEN and CDR2 SYDVKM. CDR3 size: 14 residues. Trimming cost V 3 bases and J 0 bases, with 5 bases left between them. The chain's CDR3 is CASSFTSTNEKLFF. CDR3 bases: TGTGCCAGCAGTTTTACTTCAACTAATGAAAAACTGTTTTTT.

With respect to this clone: Relative to the germline gene, one junction end is altered; a read error may explain this. The chain employs TRBV19 and TRBJ1-3, with D perhaps TRBD1 (5 bases). Germline loops: CDR1 LNHDA, CDR2 SQIVND (reference sequence). The CDR3 is made up of 12 amino acids. CDR3 DNA: TGTGCCAGTGCAGGGTATGGAACCACCATATATTTT. Protein sequence: CASAGYGTTIYF.

The chain employs TRBV5-1 and TRBJ1-5, with a tentative D call TRBD1 (6 bases). CDR3 length: 14 residues. Trimming shortened V by 2 bases and J by 2 bases, and 8 bases separated the two germline ends. Germline V gene sequence: CDR1 SGHRS, CDR2 YFSETQ. The CDR3 DNA sequence: TGCGCCAGCAGCTTACAGGGAGGCAATCAGCCCCAGCATTTT. It encodes CASSLQGGNQPQHF.

CDR3 bases: TGTGCCATCAGTGATCAAAACCAGGGGGCCACTGAAGCTTTCTTT. Translated: CAISDQNQGATEAFF. V and J are TRBV10-3 and TRBJ1-1; 8 nucleotides agree with TRBD1. The V gene end was trimmed by 3 bases and the J gene end by 4 bases; junction bases not matched to a gene: 7. This CDR3 spans 15 amino acids. CDR1 is ENHRY and CDR2 is SYGVKD in the germline V gene.